Below, 27 T cell receptor beta chains from the same sample are listed, as sequenced in a study of cytomegalovirus exposure and HLA in healthy donors. With 60 Vbeta and 13 Jbeta primers, the PCR was carried out. Measured with immunoSEQ multiplex PCR; TCRdb has only the in-frame clones, and not every one. Of under 200,000 clones in the sample, around 83% are singletons; the top ten hold 0.96%. Sequencing was carried out using PBMCs. All receptors derive from a girl aged 2-10 years in good health and CMV-seropositive.

This clone was seen only once. The chain carries TRBV6-1 and TRBJ2-1; TRBD2 matches at 8 bases. V was clipped by 1 base and J by 2 bases; unmatched bases: 10. CDR3 length: 18 amino acids. The germline V gene encodes CDR1 MNHNS and CDR2 SASEGT. The CDR3 region is CASSEVGLGTNPYNEQFF. The CDR3 region has the DNA TGTGCCAGCAGTGAAGTGGGACTAGGAACGAACCCCTACAATGAGCAGTTCTTC.

The V call is TRBV5-1, the J call TRBJ2-2, with 8 nucleotides matching TRBD1. Germline CDR1 and CDR2: SGHRS and YFSETQ. This CDR3 region has 15 residues. V shed 0 bases, J shed 6 bases, and the junction held 4 bases outside the gene matches. This chain's CDR3 is CASSLGQGASGELFF. The DNA of the CDR3 is TGCGCCAGCAGCTTGGGCCAGGGGGCCTCCGGGGAGCTGTTTTTT.

This chain links TRBV27 with TRBJ2-7; TRBD2 matches 11 bases. This CDR3 has 15 residues. The J segment lost 2 bases and the V segment lost 3 bases, leaving 3 bases of the junction unmatched. Germline CDR1 and CDR2: MNHEY and SMNVEV (reference sequence). CDR3 nucleotides: TGTGCCAGCAGTTTTAGCGGGAGGGACACCTACGAGCAGTACTTC. Protein product: CASSFSGRDTYEQYF.

V is TRBV7-9 and J is TRBJ2-1; 10 bases agree with TRBD1. This CDR3 spans 15 amino acids. The J segment lost 6 bases and the V segment lost 3 bases, leaving 5 bases of the junction unmatched. CDR1 is SEHNR, CDR2 FQNEAQ, per germline (reference sequence). CDR3 in amino acids: CASSFWDRGGNEQFF. The CDR3 DNA follows: TGTGCCAGCAGCTTCTGGGACAGGGGAGGCAATGAGCAGTTCTTC. Full variable domain (remainder filled in from reference TRBV7-9 and TRBJ2-1): DTGVSQNPRHKITKRGQNVTFRCDPISEHNRLYWYRQTLGQGPEFLTYFQNEAQLEKSRLLSDRFSAERPKGSFSTLEIQRTEQGDSAMYLCASSFWDRGGNEQFFGPGTRLTVL.

This clone was counted a single time. V and J are TRBV9 and TRBJ2-5; 8 nucleotides agree with TRBD2. The CDR3 has 17 residues. Germline V lookup: CDR1 SGDLS, CDR2 YYNGEE. Trimming cost V 0 bases and J 5 bases; bases outside gene matches: 12. The CDR3 region is CASSVATGGPLGETQYF. CDR3 coding DNA: TGTGCCAGCAGCGTAGCTACGGGAGGGCCTTTGGGGGAGACCCAGTACTTC.

This chain connects TRBV6-5 to TRBJ1-6; 10 bases are shared with TRBD1. There are 15 residues in the CDR3. The germline gives CDR1 MNHEY, CDR2 SVGAGI. J was trimmed by 7 bases and V by 6 bases; bases with no gene match: 6. The CDR3 protein is CASRGGTGANSPLHF. The CDR3, as DNA: TGTGCCAGCAGGGGGGGGACAGGGGCAAATTCACCCCTCCACTTT.

CDR3 coding DNA: TGCGCCAGCAGCTGGGAGGGACTAGCGGGAGTTTATACGCAGTATTTT. Translation: CASSWEGLAGVYTQYF. The J gene is TRBJ2-3, the V gene TRBV5-1; 14 positions match TRBD2. CDR3 length: 16 amino acids. The germline V gene encodes CDR1 SGHRS and CDR2 YFSETQ. The trim removed 3 bases at V and 7 bases at J, leaving 7 bases unmatched.

V usage is TRBV30 and J usage is TRBJ2-3; weak D call: TRBD1 (6 bases). Germline V gives CDR1 GTSNPN, CDR2 SVGIG (reference sequence). This CDR3 is built from 11 residues. The DNA for the CDR3 is TGTGCGCAGGGGAGCACAGATACGCAGTATTTT. Protein: CAQGSTDTQYF.

The chain couples TRBV29-1 to TRBJ2-1, with 11 bases that match TRBD1. With V trimmed by 8 bases and J by 5 bases, 20 bases remained unmatched. The V gene's germline CDR1 is SQVTM and CDR2 ANQGSEA. The CDR3 loop spans 18 amino acids. CDR3: CSTVLPGQGEISDNEQFF. CDR3 DNA sequence: TGCAGCACCGTTCTACCGGGACAGGGGGAGATTTCAGACAATGAGCAGTTCTTC.

V gene TRBV4-1 combines with J gene TRBJ2-5; TRBD2 matches at 7 bases. With V trimmed by 1 base and J by 5 bases, 10 bases remained unmatched. Germline-derived CDR1 and CDR2 are MGHRA and YSYEKL. This CDR3 comprises 16 residues. CDR3 bases: TGCGCCAGCAGCCAAGGTATTGGGACTAAAGTGGAGACCCAGTACTTC. Encoded protein: CASSQGIGTKVETQYF.

This chain's CDR3 is CASSLLGTGRGQTDTQYF. CDR3 nucleotides: TGTGCCAGCAGTTTATTGGGAACGGGCAGGGGGCAAACAGATACGCAGTATTTT. This chain links TRBV27 with TRBJ2-3; TRBD1 matches at 8 bases. The germline gives CDR1 MNHEY, CDR2 SMNVEV (reference sequence). This CDR3 has 18 residues. The V gene end was trimmed by 1 base and the J gene end by 3 bases; junction bases not matched to a gene: 12.

J is TRBJ2-5 and V is TRBV7-3; D not resolved. This CDR3 is built from 13 residues. The V gene's germline CDR1 is SGHTA and CDR2 FQGTGA. Trimming shortened V by 2 bases and J by 4 bases, and 8 bases separated the two germline ends. CDR3 nucleotides: TGTGCCAGCAGCTTAGTCCGAGGAGAGACCCAGTACTTC. It codes for CASSLVRGETQYF.

The chain is built from TRBV5-6 and TRBJ2-2, with 10 positions matching TRBD2. The CDR3 has 16 residues. Germline values: CDR1 SGHDT, CDR2 YYEEEE. Trimming at V came to 3 bases and at J to 5 bases, leaving 7 bases not matched to a gene. CDR3 sequence (DNA): TGTGCCAGCAGCTCAACCCGACTAGCGGGTACCGGGGAGCTGTTTTTT. This encodes CASSSTRLAGTGELFF.

The chain joins TRBV10-3 to TRBJ1-5; D gene unclear. The V and J ends lost 10 bases and 0 bases respectively, with 16 bases between them. From germline, CDR1 is ENHRY and CDR2 SYGVKD. CDR3 length equals 15 residues. The CDR3 DNA is TGTGCCAGCAGCCTCGACGGGTATAGCAATCAGCCCCAGCATTTT. It yields the protein CASSLDGYSNQPQHF.

On this clone itself: At the DNA level, this CDR3 is encoded by other sequences in the same sample as well. V is TRBV30 and J is TRBJ2-5; 7 bases line up with TRBD1. J gave up 4 bases and V 3 bases, and 5 bases lay outside the gene matches. The CDR3 runs 13 residues. Germline-derived CDR1 and CDR2 are GTSNPN and SVGIG (reference sequence). CDR3 in amino acids: CAWSRGSGETQYF. In DNA, the CDR3 is TGTGCCTGGAGCAGGGGGTCGGGAGAGACCCAGTACTTC. Combining the CDR3 with reference TRBV30 and TRBJ2-5 gives the whole variable domain SQTIHQWPATLVQPVGSPLSLECTVEGTSNPNLYWYRQAAGRGLQLLFYSVGIGQISSEVPQNLSASRPQDRQFILSSKKLLLSDSGFYLCAWSRGSGETQYFGPGTRLLVL.

This sequence joins TRBV5-4 and TRBJ2-5; TRBD2 agrees at 12 bases. This CDR3 region has 18 residues. With 0 bases clipped from V and 5 bases from J, the junction kept 11 bases outside the gene matches. CDR1 is SGHNT and CDR2 is YYREEE in the germline V gene (reference sequence). The CDR3 DNA follows: TGTGCCAGCAGCTTGGGACTAGCGGGAGACATAGCAGAGGAGACCCAGTACTTC. This codes for CASSLGLAGDIAEETQYF.

The J gene is TRBJ1-3, the V gene TRBV19; D call uncertain. CDR3 length: 14 residues. Looked up from germline, CDR1 is LNHDA and CDR2 is SQIVND (reference sequence). V gave up 5 bases and J gave up 0 bases, with 8 bases separating them. This CDR3 is CASSLAVSGNTIYF. The CDR3 coding sequence is TGTGCCAGTAGTCTGGCCGTCTCTGGAAACACCATATATTTT.

CDR3 DNA: TGTGCCAGCAGGGTACAGGGACAGCGGAATCAGCCCCAGCATTTT. Its protein is CASRVQGQRNQPQHF. This chain uses TRBV6-1 with TRBJ1-5, with TRBD1 matching over 7 bases. Germline-derived CDR1 and CDR2 are MNHNS and SASEGT. The CDR3 consists of 15 residues. Germline trimming cut 6 bases from V and 4 bases from J; bases unmatched to any gene: 9.

The J gene is TRBJ1-5, the V gene TRBV27; 8 nucleotides match TRBD1. CDR3 length: 14 residues. V lost 6 bases and J lost 6; bases outside the gene matches: 7. CDR1 and CDR2 from the germline V gene are MNHEY and SMNVEV (reference sequence). CDR3 sequence (DNA): TGTGCCAGCAGCCGGGACAGGAGAACTCAGCCCCAGCATTTT. This sequence encodes CASSRDRRTQPQHF.

V gene TRBV6-1 combines with J gene TRBJ2-5; tentative D call: TRBD1 (5 bases). Germline V gene data show CDR1 as MNHNS and CDR2 as SASEGT. V gave up 2 bases and J gave up 2 bases, with 12 bases separating them. This CDR3 region has 15 residues. In nucleotides, the CDR3 is TGTGCCAGCAGTGAACCCCAGGGCCCTCAAGAGACCCAGTACTTC. Its translation: CASSEPQGPQETQYF.

The V gene is TRBV11-2, the J gene TRBJ2-7; D perhaps matches TRBD1 (5 bases). The V and J ends lost 2 bases and 4 bases respectively, with 6 bases between them. The CDR3 covers 12 residues. Germline assignment: CDR1 SGHAT and CDR2 FQNNGV. The CDR3 coding sequence is TGTGCCAGCAGCTTAACAGGTTACGAGCAGTACTTC. Amino acids: CASSLTGYEQYF.

The CDR3 is CASSLVEGFQGSGYTF. CDR3 in DNA: TGTGCCAGCAGCTTAGTGGAGGGTTTCCAGGGTTCTGGCTACACCTTC. The gene calls are TRBV13 and TRBJ1-2; possibly TRBD1 for D (5 bases). The germline V and J ends were trimmed by 1 base and 7 bases, with 19 bases remaining between them. Germline V gives CDR1 PRHDT, CDR2 FYEKMQ (reference sequence). The CDR3 is 16 amino acids.

J is TRBJ2-7 and V is TRBV2, with D perhaps TRBD2 (5 bases). Deletions cut 5 bases from V and 2 bases from J, with 10 bases between. The CDR3 has 13 residues. The germline CDR1 and CDR2 sequences are SNHLY and FYNNEI. The CDR3 sequence is CASSIGSAYEQYF. CDR3 sequence (DNA): TGTGCCAGCAGTATAGGTAGCGCCTACGAGCAGTACTTC. The variable domain in full, completed from reference TRBV2 and TRBJ2-7, reads EPEVTQTPSHQVTQMGQEVILRCVPISNHLYFYWYRQILGQKVEFLVSFYNNEISEKSEIFDDQFSVERPDGSNFTLKIRSTKLEDSAMYFCASSIGSAYEQYFGPGTRLTVT.

This rearrangement joins TRBV19 to TRBJ2-7; D may be TRBD2 (6 bases). V was trimmed by 1 base and J by 0 bases, leaving 13 bases between them. Germline V gives CDR1 LNHDA, CDR2 SQIVND (reference sequence). The CDR3 totals 16 residues. The CDR3 loop reads CASSIGAGMSSYEQYF. The CDR3 DNA reads TGTGCCAGTAGTATAGGAGCGGGTATGAGCTCCTACGAGCAGTACTTC.

V is TRBV9 and J is TRBJ2-2; 7 nucleotides line up with TRBD2. The V and J ends lost 3 bases and 8 bases, in that order; junction bases with no gene match: 16. The CDR3 is made up of 17 amino acids. Germline lookup yields CDR1 SGDLS and CDR2 YYNGEE. CDR3 sequence (DNA): TGTGCCAGCAGCGACCGGGCGGGAGTGCTTGGGGTAGGGGAGCTGTTTTTT. Protein product: CASSDRAGVLGVGELFF.

This sequence joins TRBV4-1 and TRBJ1-2; tentative D call: TRBD1 (6 bases). The CDR3 has 15 residues. Germline assignment: CDR1 MGHRA and CDR2 YSYEKL. Trimming removed 1 base from V and 5 bases from J, with 14 bases in between. CDR3 sequence reads: CASSQAFGTPYGYTF. In nucleotides, the CDR3 is TGCGCCAGCAGCCAAGCCTTCGGGACACCATATGGCTACACCTTC.

The DNA of the CDR3 is TGTGCCAGCAGTGGGACAGCTTTCCTCAATGAGCAGTTCTTC. It specifies CASSGTAFLNEQFF. The chain combines TRBV6-1 with TRBJ2-1, with TRBD1 as a possible D gene (6 bases). The germline V gene encodes CDR1 MNHNS and CDR2 SASEGT. The CDR3 has 14 amino acids. V lost 4 bases and J lost 6, with 13 bases in between.